The 9 T cell receptor beta chains in this list originate from one sample, sequenced in a study of Graves' ophthalmopathy and Graves' hyperthyroidism. RNA transcripts were the template, and TCR beta CDR3 regions were amplified from them. The library came from an HTBI-primed first-round RT-PCR and a second-round multiplex PCR. TCRdb called the multiplex PCR reads again in MiXCR, with one record for every CDR3 protein. The sample holds some 410,000 distinct CDR3 sequences, roughly 21% seen once. The source material was peripheral blood. These receptors came from a woman in her late teens or twenties with stable Graves' hyperthyroidism.

This clonotype was observed many times. One base away lies a much larger clone, so this may be a sequencing read error. This chain joins TRBV20-1 and TRBJ2-5; D not certain. Germline assignment: CDR1 DFQATT and CDR2 SNEGSKA (reference sequence). There are 12 residues in the CDR3. DNA of the CDR3: TGCAGTGCTAGGGGCTACCAAGAGACCAAGTACTTC. Translated: CSARGYQETKYF.

The V gene is TRBV20-1, the J gene TRBJ2-5; 7 nucleotides agree with TRBD1. The CDR3 is made up of 13 amino acids. V shed 5 bases and J 2 bases; nucleotides not matched to a gene: 5. CDR1 is DFQATT, CDR2 SNEGSKA, per germline (reference sequence). The CDR3 region is CSALRDRQETQYF. CDR3 sequence (DNA): TGCAGTGCTCTCCGGGACAGACAAGAGACCCAGTACTTC.

As regards this clonotype: One junction end disagrees with the germline gene, perhaps due to a read error. The V gene is TRBV3-1, the J gene TRBJ2-7; D possibly matches TRBD1 or TRBD2 (5 bases each). The CDR3 is 14 residues long. Germline assignment: CDR1 LGHDT and CDR2 YNNKEL (reference sequence). The CDR3 DNA is TGTGCCAGCAGCCAAGGGCTGGGGGTGGACGATCAGTACTTC. It codes for CASSQGLGVDDQYF.

The chain carries TRBV6-1 and TRBJ2-5, with D possibly matching TRBD2 (6 bases). Between the trimmed V and J ends, which lost 2 bases and 1 base, there was a span of 11 bases. This CDR3 has 15 amino acids. The V gene's germline CDR1 is MNHNS and CDR2 SASEGT. CDR3 DNA: TGTGCCAGCAGTGAAAGTTGGAGGGGCCAAGAGACCCAGTACTTC. This sequence encodes CASSESWRGQETQYF.

This chain links TRBV9 with TRBJ1-2, with D perhaps matching TRBD1 (5 bases). This CDR3 is built from 13 residues. The V and J ends lost 4 bases and 6 bases respectively, with 13 bases between them. Germline CDR1 SGDLS, CDR2 YYNGEE. CDR3 loop: CASSPTDANGYTF. CDR3 DNA sequence: TGTGCCAGCAGCCCGACAGACGCCAATGGCTACACCTTC.

At least ten counts were recorded for this clonotype. CDR3 in amino acids: CASSQDSGASYGYTF. In DNA, the CDR3 is TGTGCCAGCAGCCAGGATTCCGGGGCGAGCTATGGCTACACCTTC. V and J are TRBV3-1 and TRBJ1-2, with D perhaps TRBD1 (5 bases). Per the germline V gene, CDR1 is LGHDT and CDR2 is YNNKEL (reference sequence). This CDR3 comprises 15 residues. With 3 bases removed from V and 4 bases from J, the gap between germline ends came to 15 bases.

The chain is built from TRBV20-1 and TRBJ1-2; a weak D match, TRBD1 (5 bases). The CDR3 spans 13 residues. Germline CDR1 is DFQATT and CDR2 is SNEGSKA (reference sequence). The V gene lost 3 bases and the J gene lost 4 bases, with 12 bases spanning the gap. This chain's CDR3 is CSASFLGLYGYTF. Written as DNA, the CDR3 is TGCAGTGCTAGTTTCTTGGGACTCTATGGCTACACCTTC.

This clonotype was seen many times. V usage is TRBV18 and J usage is TRBJ1-1; D is unresolved. Germline assignment: CDR1 KGHSH and CDR2 LQKENI. This CDR3 has 13 residues. Trimming removed 2 bases at V and 4 bases at J, with 8 bases between. CDR3 region: CASSPSGFTEAFF. CDR3 bases: TGTGCCAGCTCACCAAGTGGTTTCACTGAAGCTTTCTTT.

In this sample, this clonotype turned up many times. The chain joins TRBV20-1 to TRBJ1-1; TRBD1 is a possible D gene (6 bases). Germline-derived CDR1 and CDR2 are DFQATT and SNEGSKA (reference sequence). The CDR3 loop spans 14 amino acids. The V and J ends lost 3 bases and 1 base respectively, with 12 bases between them. For the CDR3, the DNA is TGCAGTGCTAGCACAGGGCCAGCGAACACTGAAGCTTTCTTT. This translates into CSASTGPANTEAFF.